The subject of this entry is one T cell receptor (beta chain). This sample stems from a study of blood T cell repertoires in COVID-19. Study in general: Samples of COVID-19 (acute and convalescent) were obtained from the United States, Italy and Spain. T cells, B-cell-depleted T cells, or PBMCs supplied cDNA or gDNA.

Germline values: CDR1 ENHRY, CDR2 SYGVKD. Trimming cost V 2 bases and J 0 bases, with 7 bases left between them. The CDR3 length is 14 residues. Study processing details: Quantification of nucleated cells was approximated via reference gene primer amplification. TCRdb's table, derived via immunoSEQ multiplex PCR, lists solely in-frame clones and lacks some. That table supplies the V and J calls and clone size; D and trimming were determined from the DNA. The table has about 69,000 clones, about 85% seen once. The sample was peripheral blood. The chain carries TRBV10-3 and TRBJ1-1; D remains unclear. The clonotype originates from a man older than 75 with acute or convalescent COVID-19. The CDR3 loop is CAISETQMNTEAFF. The CDR3 DNA sequence: TGTGCCATCAGTGAGACCCAGATGAACACTGAAGCTTTCTTT.